This entry describes one TCR beta chain. There are 18 residues in the CDR3. The ends lost 0 bases at V and 0 bases at J; junction bases unmatched: 10. Germline V gene data show CDR1 as SQVTM and CDR2 as ANQGSEA. This sample is part of a study of shared clonotypes between healthy human individuals. Naivety among CD8 cells was defined by CD45RO negativity and positive CCR7 selection, thereby excluding terminally differentiated effector memory CD45RA+ cells. The material for each subset, its genomic DNA, was split evenly across several immunoSEQ plates. Profiling relied on immunoSEQ multiplex PCR, and the TCRdb table lists in-frame clones only, not all of them. Here the sample spans 800,000 to 950,000 clones, roughly 96% being singletons.

Sequenced sample: naive CD8+ T cells sorted from blood. The V call is TRBV29-1, the J call TRBJ2-7; 11 bases map to TRBD1. This TCR was sampled from a man in his thirties or forties in good health. The CDR3, as DNA: TGCAGCGTTGAAGATCTTAGGGACAGGGGGATAAGCTCCTACGAGCAGTACTTC. It yields the protein CSVEDLRDRGISSYEQYF.